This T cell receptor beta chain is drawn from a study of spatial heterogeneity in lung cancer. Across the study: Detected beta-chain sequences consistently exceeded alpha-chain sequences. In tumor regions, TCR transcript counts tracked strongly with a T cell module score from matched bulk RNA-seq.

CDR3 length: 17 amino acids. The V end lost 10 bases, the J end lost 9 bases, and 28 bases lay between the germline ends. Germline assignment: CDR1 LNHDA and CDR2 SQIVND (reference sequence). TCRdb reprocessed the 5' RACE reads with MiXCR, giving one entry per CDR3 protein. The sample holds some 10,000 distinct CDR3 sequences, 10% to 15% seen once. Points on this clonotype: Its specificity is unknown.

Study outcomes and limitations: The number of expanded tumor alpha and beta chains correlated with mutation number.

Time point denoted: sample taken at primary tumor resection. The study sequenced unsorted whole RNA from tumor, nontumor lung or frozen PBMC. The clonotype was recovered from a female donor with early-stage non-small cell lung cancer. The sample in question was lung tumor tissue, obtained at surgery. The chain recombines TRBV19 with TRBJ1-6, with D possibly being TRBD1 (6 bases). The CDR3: CATRSRTANHPTSPLHF. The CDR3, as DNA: TGTGCCACTCGATCGAGGACAGCAAACCATCCCACTTCACCCCTCCACTTT.